This record concerns one T cell receptor beta chain sequence. TCRdb keeps only in-frame clones here, not all; method: immunoSEQ multiplex PCR. The sample has tens of thousands of clones; 85% to 90% are singletons. The data were taken from a study of OX40 agonist ivuxolimab in advanced cancers. Study background: Patients' therapy was ivuxolimab, an antibody that acts as an agonist of OX40 (CD134). Patients were 82.7% male with ages about 20 to 79, mean about 65.

The length of the CDR3 is 14 residues. Per germline, CDR1 MNHEY and CDR2 SVGAGI. Between the trimmed V and J ends, which lost 8 bases and 2 bases, there was a span of 13 bases. Material: CD4+ or CD8+ T cells sorted from blood, obtained in a trial of the OX40 agonist ivuxolimab. The TCR originated in an adult with an advanced solid tumor such as melanoma, head and neck, liver or kidney cancer. This chain connects TRBV6-5 to TRBJ2-1, with D tentatively TRBD1 or TRBD2 (5 bases each). This CDR3 is CASCEGPAYNEQFF. CDR3 DNA: TGTGCCAGCTGCGAGGGGCCGGCCTACAATGAGCAGTTCTTC.